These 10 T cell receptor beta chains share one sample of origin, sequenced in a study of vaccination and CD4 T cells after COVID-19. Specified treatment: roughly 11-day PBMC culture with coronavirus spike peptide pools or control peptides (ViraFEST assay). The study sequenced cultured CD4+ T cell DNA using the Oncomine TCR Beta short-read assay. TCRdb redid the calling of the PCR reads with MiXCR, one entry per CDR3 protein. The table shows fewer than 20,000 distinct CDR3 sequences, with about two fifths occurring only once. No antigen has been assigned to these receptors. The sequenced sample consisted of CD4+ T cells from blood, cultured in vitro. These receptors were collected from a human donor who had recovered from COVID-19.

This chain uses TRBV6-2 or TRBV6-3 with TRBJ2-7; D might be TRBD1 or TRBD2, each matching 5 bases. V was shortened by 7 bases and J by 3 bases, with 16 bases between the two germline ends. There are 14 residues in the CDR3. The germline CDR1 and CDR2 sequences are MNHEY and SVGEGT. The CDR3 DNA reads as TGTGCCAGCATGTATACCGGGGCTGGCTACGAGCAGTACTTC. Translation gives CASMYTGAGYEQYF.

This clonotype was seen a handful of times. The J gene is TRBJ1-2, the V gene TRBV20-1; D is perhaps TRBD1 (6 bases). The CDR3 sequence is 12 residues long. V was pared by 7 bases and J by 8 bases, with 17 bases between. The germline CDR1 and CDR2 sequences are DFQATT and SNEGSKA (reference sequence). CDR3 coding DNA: TGCAGTGTACGTCGGGGGCTAGGGGGCTACACCTTC. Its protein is CSVRRGLGGYTF.

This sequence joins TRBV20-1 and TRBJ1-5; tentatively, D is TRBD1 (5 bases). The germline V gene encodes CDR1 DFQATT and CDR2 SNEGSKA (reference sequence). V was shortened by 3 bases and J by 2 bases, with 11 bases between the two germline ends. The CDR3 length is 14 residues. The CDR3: CSARGGGGNQPQHF. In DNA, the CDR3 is TGCAGTGCTAGGGGCGGGGGAGGCAATCAGCCCCAGCATTTT.

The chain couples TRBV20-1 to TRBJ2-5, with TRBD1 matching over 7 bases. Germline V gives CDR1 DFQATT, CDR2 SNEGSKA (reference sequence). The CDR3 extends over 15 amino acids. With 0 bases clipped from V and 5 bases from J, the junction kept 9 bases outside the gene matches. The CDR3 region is CSARDGSQGDETQYF. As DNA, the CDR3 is TGCAGTGCTAGAGATGGGTCTCAGGGGGACGAGACCCAGTACTTC.

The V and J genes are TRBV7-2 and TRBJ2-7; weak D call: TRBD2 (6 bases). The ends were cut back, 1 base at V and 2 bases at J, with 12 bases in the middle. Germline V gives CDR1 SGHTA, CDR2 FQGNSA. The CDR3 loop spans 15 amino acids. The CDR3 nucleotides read TGTGCCAGCAGCTTAGGGGGGGTAGTTACCTACGAGCAGTACTTC. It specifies CASSLGGVVTYEQYF.

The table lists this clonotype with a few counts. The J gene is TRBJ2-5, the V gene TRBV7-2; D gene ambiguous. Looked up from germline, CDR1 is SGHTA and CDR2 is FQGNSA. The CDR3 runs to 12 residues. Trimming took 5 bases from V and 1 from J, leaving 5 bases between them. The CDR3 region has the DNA TGTGCCAGCAGCAATCTCCAAGAGACCCAGTACTTC. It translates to CASSNLQETQYF.

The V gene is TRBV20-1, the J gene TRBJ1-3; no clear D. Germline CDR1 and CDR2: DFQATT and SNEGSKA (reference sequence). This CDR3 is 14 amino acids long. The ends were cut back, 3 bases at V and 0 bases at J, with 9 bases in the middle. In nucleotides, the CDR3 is TGCAGTGCTAGTCGGGAATTCTCTGGAAACACCATATATTTT. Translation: CSASREFSGNTIYF.

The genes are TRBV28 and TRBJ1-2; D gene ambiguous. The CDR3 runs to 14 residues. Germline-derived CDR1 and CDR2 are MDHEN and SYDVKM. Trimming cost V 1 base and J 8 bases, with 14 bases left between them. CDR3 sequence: CASSLSKGEKGYTF. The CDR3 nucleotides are TGTGCCAGCAGTTTATCTAAGGGAGAGAAGGGCTACACCTTC.

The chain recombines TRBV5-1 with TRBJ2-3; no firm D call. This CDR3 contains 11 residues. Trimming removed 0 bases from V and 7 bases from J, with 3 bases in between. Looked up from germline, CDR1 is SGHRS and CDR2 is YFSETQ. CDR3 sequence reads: CASSLENTQYF. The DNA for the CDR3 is TGCGCCAGCAGCTTGGAGAATACGCAGTATTTT.

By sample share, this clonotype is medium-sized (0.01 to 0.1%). The CDR3 loop is CASSQVDMGMSAGQPQHF. The CDR3 coding sequence is TGCGCCAGCAGCCAAGTCGACATGGGCATGAGCGCGGGTCAGCCCCAGCATTTT. The genes are TRBV4-1 and TRBJ1-5; D gene ambiguous. The CDR3 length is 18 residues. Germline lookup yields CDR1 MGHRA and CDR2 YSYEKL. V lost 1 base to trimming and J lost 6 bases, with 22 bases between them.